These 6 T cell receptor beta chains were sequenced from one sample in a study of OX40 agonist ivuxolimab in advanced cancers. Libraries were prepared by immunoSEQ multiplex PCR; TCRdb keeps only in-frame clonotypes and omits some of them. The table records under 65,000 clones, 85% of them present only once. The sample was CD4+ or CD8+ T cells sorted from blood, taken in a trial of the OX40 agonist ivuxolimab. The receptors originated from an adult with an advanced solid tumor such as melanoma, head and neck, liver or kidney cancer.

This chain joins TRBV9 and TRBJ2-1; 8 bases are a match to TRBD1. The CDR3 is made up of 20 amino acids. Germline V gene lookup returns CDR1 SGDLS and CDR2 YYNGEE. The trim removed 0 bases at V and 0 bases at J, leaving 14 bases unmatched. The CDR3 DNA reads TGTGCCAGCAGCGTAGGAGGACAGGGACCGGGACTTTCCTCCTACAATGAGCAGTTCTTC. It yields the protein CASSVGGQGPGLSSYNEQFF.

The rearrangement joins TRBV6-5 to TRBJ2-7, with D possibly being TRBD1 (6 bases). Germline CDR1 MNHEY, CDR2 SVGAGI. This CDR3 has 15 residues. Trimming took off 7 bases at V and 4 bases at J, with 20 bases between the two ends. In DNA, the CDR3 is TGTGCCAGCACCCCCTATGTGACAGGACCTTACGAGCAGTACTTC. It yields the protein CASTPYVTGPYEQYF.

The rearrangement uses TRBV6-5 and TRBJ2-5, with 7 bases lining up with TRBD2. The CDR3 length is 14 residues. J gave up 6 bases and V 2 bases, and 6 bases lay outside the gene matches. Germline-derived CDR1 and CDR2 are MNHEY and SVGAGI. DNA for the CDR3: TGTGCCAGCAGTTACCAACTAGCGTTTCAGACCCAGTACTTC. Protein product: CASSYQLAFQTQYF.

CDR3 nucleotide sequence: TGTGCCAGCAGCTACGACAGTCTCTATGGCTACACCTTC. Translating it yields CASSYDSLYGYTF. This rearrangement joins TRBV7-2 to TRBJ1-2; possible D gene TRBD1, 5 bases. CDR1 is SGHTA and CDR2 is FQGNSA in the germline V gene. Trimming cost V 4 bases and J 4 bases, with 10 bases left between them. This CDR3 contains 13 residues.

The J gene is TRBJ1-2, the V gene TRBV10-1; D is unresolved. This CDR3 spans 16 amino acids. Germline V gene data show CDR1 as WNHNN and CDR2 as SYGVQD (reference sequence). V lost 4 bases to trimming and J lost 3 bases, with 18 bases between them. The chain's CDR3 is CASSGPSGAKHYGYTF. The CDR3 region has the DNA TGCGCCAGCAGTGGCCCTTCGGGCGCCAAACACTATGGCTACACCTTC.

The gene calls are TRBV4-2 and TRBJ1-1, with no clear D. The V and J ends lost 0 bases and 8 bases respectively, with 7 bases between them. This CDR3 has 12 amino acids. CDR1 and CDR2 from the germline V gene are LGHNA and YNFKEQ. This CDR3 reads CASSQEGLEAFF. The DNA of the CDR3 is TGTGCCAGCAGCCAAGAAGGGCTAGAAGCTTTCTTT.